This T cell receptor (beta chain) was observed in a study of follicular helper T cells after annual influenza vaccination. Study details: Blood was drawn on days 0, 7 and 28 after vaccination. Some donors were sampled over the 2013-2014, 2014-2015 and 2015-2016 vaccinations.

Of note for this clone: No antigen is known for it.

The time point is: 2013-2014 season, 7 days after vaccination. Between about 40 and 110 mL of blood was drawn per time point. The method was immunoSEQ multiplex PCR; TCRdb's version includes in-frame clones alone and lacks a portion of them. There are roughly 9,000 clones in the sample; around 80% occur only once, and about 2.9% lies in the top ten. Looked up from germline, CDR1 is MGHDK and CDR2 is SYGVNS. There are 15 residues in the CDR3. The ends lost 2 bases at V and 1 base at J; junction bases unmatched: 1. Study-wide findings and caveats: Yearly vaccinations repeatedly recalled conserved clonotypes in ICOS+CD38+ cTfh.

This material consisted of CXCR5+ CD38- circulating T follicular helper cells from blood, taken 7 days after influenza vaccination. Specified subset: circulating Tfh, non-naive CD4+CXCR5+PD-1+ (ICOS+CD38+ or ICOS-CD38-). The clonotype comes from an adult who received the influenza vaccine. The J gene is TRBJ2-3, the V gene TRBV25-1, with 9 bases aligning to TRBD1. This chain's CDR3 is CASSEGDRGTDTQYF. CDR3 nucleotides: TGTGCCAGCAGTGAAGGGGACAGGGGCACAGATACGCAGTATTTT.